This passage covers 23 T cell receptor beta chains from one sample sequenced in a study of CD8 T cells in Susac syndrome. Reverse transcription of about 0.5 to 1 ug RNA used random hexamers. Via MiXCR, TCRdb re-called the immunoSEQ multiplex PCR reads, giving one row per CDR3 protein. Found here are over 95,000 distinct CDR3 sequences, about nine tenths of them singletons; the top ten hold less than 0.15%. Material: CD4+ T cells from PBMCs. Source of these receptors: a human donor in good health.

V gene TRBV7-9 combines with J gene TRBJ2-1; tentative D call: TRBD2 (6 bases). Trimming left V 5 bases short and J 5 bases short, with 25 bases between. The CDR3 is 18 amino acids. Germline values: CDR1 SEHNR, CDR2 FQNEAQ (reference sequence). The CDR3 sequence is CASSALPGTGLGHNEQFF. CDR3 bases: TGTGCCAGCAGCGCCTTGCCCGGGACTGGATTAGGGCACAATGAGCAGTTCTTC. The full variable domain, with the rest looked up from reference TRBV7-9 and TRBJ2-1, is DTGVSQNPRHKITKRGQNVTFRCDPISEHNRLYWYRQTLGQGPEFLTYFQNEAQLEKSRLLSDRFSAERPKGSFSTLEIQRTEQGDSAMYLCASSALPGTGLGHNEQFFGPGTRLTVL.

The chain links TRBV6-2 or TRBV6-3 to TRBJ1-5; D is unclear. In germline, CDR1 is MNHEY, CDR2 SVGEGT. The CDR3 is made up of 12 amino acids. The V end was cut by 7 bases, the J end by 1 base, with 5 bases between. The CDR3 sequence: CASTGSNQPQHF. The CDR3 DNA sequence: TGTGCCAGCACGGGGAGCAATCAGCCCCAGCATTTT.

This chain uses TRBV5-1 with TRBJ2-1, with D perhaps TRBD2 (5 bases). Trimming took 0 bases from V and 6 from J, leaving 13 bases between them. Germline V lookup: CDR1 SGHRS, CDR2 YFSETQ. This CDR3 is built from 15 residues. CDR3 in amino acids: CASSLALDPSNEQFF. The CDR3, as DNA: TGCGCCAGCAGCTTGGCACTAGACCCTAGCAATGAGCAGTTCTTC.

V and J are TRBV28 and TRBJ1-2; D might be TRBD1 (6 bases). CDR3 length: 17 amino acids. The germline V gene encodes CDR1 MDHEN and CDR2 SYDVKM. Trimming took 3 bases from V and 0 from J, leaving 17 bases between them. CDR3 DNA: TGTGCCAGCAGTTTCCTGCAGGGGCGAATTACTAACTATGGCTACACCTTC. Protein sequence: CASSFLQGRITNYGYTF.

The V and J genes are TRBV5-6 and TRBJ2-5, with D possibly called TRBD1 or TRBD2 (5 bases each). Trimming took off 4 bases at V and 3 bases at J, with 16 bases between the two ends. Germline lookup yields CDR1 SGHDT and CDR2 YYEEEE. This CDR3 comprises 15 residues. The CDR3 reads CASSPPSGAEETQYF. The CDR3 DNA follows: TGTGCCAGCAGCCCACCCTCCGGGGCTGAAGAGACCCAGTACTTC.

The chain links TRBV7-9 to TRBJ2-7; a weak D match, TRBD2 (6 bases). Between the trimmed V and J ends, which lost 8 bases and 0 bases, there was a span of 8 bases. CDR1 is SEHNR and CDR2 is FQNEAQ in the germline V gene (reference sequence). The CDR3 length is 12 residues. The CDR3 loop reads CASGGSSYEQYF. Here the CDR3 DNA reads TGTGCCAGCGGAGGGAGCTCCTACGAGCAGTACTTC. The full variable domain, its missing parts supplied by reference TRBV7-9 and TRBJ2-7, is DTGVSQNPRHKITKRGQNVTFRCDPISEHNRLYWYRQTLGQGPEFLTYFQNEAQLEKSRLLSDRFSAERPKGSFSTLEIQRTEQGDSAMYLCASGGSSYEQYFGPGTRLTVT.

V and J are TRBV5-5 and TRBJ2-7; D is uncertain. CDR1 and CDR2 from the germline V gene are SGHKS and YYEKEE (reference sequence). Trimming pared 1 base from V and 3 bases from J, leaving 14 bases between. The CDR3 runs to 15 residues. The CDR3 here is CASSLNARSIYEQYF. The CDR3 bases are TGTGCCAGCAGCTTGAATGCGCGAAGTATCTACGAGCAGTACTTC.

This clonotype appeared a single time. The chain employs TRBV7-9 and TRBJ1-1; TRBD1 is a possible D gene (5 bases). Germline V CDR1 and CDR2: SEHNR, FQNEAQ (reference sequence). Between the trimmed V and J ends, which lost 1 base and 7 bases, there was a span of 13 bases. This CDR3 is built from 14 residues. CDR3 bases: TGTGCCAGCAGCTTAGTAGCAGGGATCGGTGAAGCTTTCTTT. As protein: CASSLVAGIGEAFF.

This clonotype came up a few times. J is TRBJ1-3 and V is TRBV12-3 or TRBV12-4; tentative D call: TRBD1 (5 bases). V lost 8 bases and J 0 bases, leaving 8 bases between the germline ends. There are 13 residues in the CDR3. CDR3 in DNA: TGTGCCAGCCAGGGCAACTCTGGAAACACCATATATTTT. Translation: CASQGNSGNTIYF.

This chain links TRBV10-3 with TRBJ1-5, with D possibly matching TRBD1 (5 bases). V lost 3 bases, J lost 5 bases, and 11 bases lay in between. This CDR3 region has 14 residues. Germline values: CDR1 ENHRY, CDR2 SYGVKD. The CDR3 coding sequence is TGTGCCATCAGTGATTCCGGGGGTCATCAGCCCCAGCATTTT. Its translation is CAISDSGGHQPQHF.

The V and J genes are TRBV5-1 and TRBJ2-1; no firm D call. Germline-derived CDR1 and CDR2 are SGHRS and YFSETQ. CDR3 length: 14 residues. Trimming took off 1 base at V and 7 bases at J, with 12 bases between the two ends. The CDR3 spells CASSLNNIVNEQFF. CDR3 nucleotide sequence: TGCGCCAGCAGCTTGAACAACATAGTAAATGAGCAGTTCTTC.

V gene TRBV23-1 combines with J gene TRBJ2-3; unclear D gene. TRBV23-1 is annotated as an ORF whose role is uncertain. This CDR3 comprises 13 residues. V lost 3 bases and J lost 0, with 4 bases in between. DNA for the CDR3: TGCGCCAGCAGTCATCATAGCACAGATACGCAGTATTTT. This sequence encodes CASSHHSTDTQYF.

The genes are TRBV6-6 and TRBJ1-5, with TRBD1 matching over 7 bases. The CDR3 consists of 14 residues. Trimming took 6 bases from V and 7 from J; bases not matched to a gene: 9. CDR1 and CDR2 from the germline V gene are MNHNY and SVGAGI (reference sequence). This chain's CDR3 is CASSRDRAWQPQHF. The CDR3 DNA reads as TGTGCCAGCAGCCGAGACAGGGCGTGGCAGCCCCAGCATTTT.

This clonotype has just a few counts. The chain uses TRBV18 and TRBJ2-5; possible D gene TRBD1, 5 bases. V gave up 3 bases and J gave up 5 bases, with 16 bases separating them. The CDR3 has 15 residues. CDR1 and CDR2 (germline): KGHSH, LQKENI. CDR3 amino acids: CASSPQQGIEETQYF. CDR3 bases: TGTGCCAGCTCACCCCAGCAGGGAATAGAGGAGACCCAGTACTTC.

This chain uses TRBV11-1 with TRBJ2-2; D is uncertain. The CDR3 runs 14 residues. Trimming shortened V by 5 bases and J by 0 bases, and 7 bases separated the two germline ends. Germline V lookup: CDR1 SGHAT, CDR2 FQDESV (reference sequence). This CDR3 is CASSQTSNTGELFF. As DNA, the CDR3 is TGTGCCAGCAGCCAAACTTCGAACACCGGGGAGCTGTTTTTT.

The V gene is TRBV20-1, the J gene TRBJ1-1; D unclear. Germline V lookup: CDR1 DFQATT, CDR2 SNEGSKA (reference sequence). The V end lost 0 bases, the J end lost 7 bases, and 9 bases lay between the germline ends. This CDR3 is built from 12 residues. CDR3 nucleotides: TGCAGTGCTAGAGAAGGCAGTGATGAAGCTTTCTTT. Translating gives CSAREGSDEAFF.

The genes are TRBV15 and TRBJ2-4; 9 positions match TRBD2. In germline, CDR1 is LNHNV, CDR2 YYDKDF (reference sequence). This CDR3 spans 16 amino acids. J lost 0 bases, V lost 6 bases, and 6 bases had no gene match. The CDR3 nucleotides read TGTGCCACCAGGGCGACTAGCGGAGAAGCCAAAAACATTCAGTACTTC. Amino acid sequence: CATRATSGEAKNIQYF.

This CDR3 is CASSLPSGGGSTDTQYF. The DNA for the CDR3 is TGTGCCAGCAGTTTACCTAGCGGGGGGGGTTCCACAGATACGCAGTATTTT. The J gene is TRBJ2-3, the V gene TRBV12-3 or TRBV12-4; 12 nucleotides match TRBD2. With 2 bases clipped from V and 2 bases from J, the junction kept 5 bases outside the gene matches. The CDR3 is 17 amino acids.

This chain joins TRBV30 and TRBJ2-1; 10 positions match TRBD2. Germline loops: CDR1 GTSNPN, CDR2 SVGIG (reference sequence). J was trimmed by 10 bases and V by 0 bases; bases with no gene match: 12. CDR3 size: 16 residues. CDR3 residues: CAWSVWRTSGNREQFF. The CDR3 DNA reads as TGTGCCTGGAGTGTATGGAGAACTAGCGGGAACCGGGAGCAGTTCTTC. Complete variable domain (other parts from reference TRBV30 and TRBJ2-1): SQTIHQWPATLVQPVGSPLSLECTVEGTSNPNLYWYRQAAGRGLQLLFYSVGIGQISSEVPQNLSASRPQDRQFILSSKKLLLSDSGFYLCAWSVWRTSGNREQFFGPGTRLTVL.

This chain joins TRBV10-3 and TRBJ2-7; TRBD1 matches 8 bases. Germline values: CDR1 ENHRY, CDR2 SYGVKD. This CDR3 spans 14 amino acids. Germline trimming cut 3 bases from V and 2 bases from J; bases unmatched to any gene: 3. CDR3 in amino acids: CAISERTGPYEQYF. Written as DNA, the CDR3 is TGTGCCATCAGTGAACGGACAGGGCCCTACGAGCAGTACTTC.

CDR3 DNA: TGCAGCGTTTTCGGGACTGGGAACACCGGGGAGCTGTTTTTT. As protein: CSVFGTGNTGELFF. The chain joins TRBV29-1 to TRBJ2-2; D is perhaps TRBD2 (6 bases). The CDR3 is made up of 14 amino acids. The germline gives CDR1 SQVTM, CDR2 ANQGSEA. The V gene lost 5 bases and the J gene lost 1 base, with 11 bases spanning the gap.

The chain joins TRBV5-1 to TRBJ1-1; D not certain. Trimming stripped 0 bases from V and 8 bases from J, with 14 bases between. Germline V CDR1 and CDR2: SGHRS, YFSETQ. The CDR3 runs to 14 residues. DNA of the CDR3: TGCGCCAGCAGCTTGGTTGGTGGCAGCCACGAAGCTTTCTTT. This codes for CASSLVGGSHEAFF.

The V gene is TRBV25-1, the J gene TRBJ2-3; the match to TRBD2 covers 7 bases. Germline V gene data show CDR1 as MGHDK and CDR2 as SYGVNS. This CDR3 contains 15 residues. V lost 3 bases to trimming and J lost 3 bases; unmatched junction nucleotides: 6. The CDR3 reads CASSEAGRETDTQYF. CDR3 nucleotide sequence: TGTGCCAGCAGTGAGGCAGGGAGGGAGACAGATACGCAGTATTTT.